The sequence of this TCR beta chain was determined in a study of cytomegalovirus exposure and HLA in healthy donors. Both 60 Vbeta primers and 13 Jbeta primers went into the PCR. Profiled with immunoSEQ multiplex PCR; TCRdb holds only in-frame clones, not every one. The data show about 130,000 clones, over 60% seen once. The CDR3 consists of 16 residues. The germline V gene has CDR1 MDHEN and CDR2 SYDVKM. Between the trimmed V and J ends, which lost 7 bases and 9 bases, there was a span of 27 bases. Material for sequencing was PBMCs. The receptor's source is a male donor in good health and CMV-seropositive. The chain joins TRBV28 to TRBJ1-1; possibly TRBD1 for D (6 bases). CDR3 sequence: CASITRGGGHSQKAFF. The CDR3 nucleotides are TGTGCCAGCATTACTAGGGGGGGCGGTCACTCTCAGAAAGCTTTCTTT.